These 20 T cell receptor beta chains were all obtained from the same sample, sequenced in a study of early T cells in non-severe SARS-CoV-2 infection. MiXCR was run by TCRdb on the 5' RACE reads, yielding one entry per CDR3 protein. This sample has tens of thousands of distinct CDR3 sequences, with roughly 7.9% found just once. The material sequenced was whole blood, taken at baseline. The receptors stem from an adult who was a healthcare worker with PCR-confirmed SARS-CoV-2 infection or an uninfected control (not recorded which).

The chain recombines TRBV18 with TRBJ1-2; tentatively, D is TRBD1 (5 bases). The CDR3 is made up of 15 amino acids. Trimming removed 2 bases at V and 4 bases at J, with 14 bases between. In germline, CDR1 is KGHSH, CDR2 LQKENI. The CDR3 DNA reads as TGTGCCAGCTCACCAGCGGGGCAGTTCCTCTATGGCTACACCTTC. It codes for CASSPAGQFLYGYTF.

This clonotype was recorded a few times. The CDR3, as DNA: TGTGCCAGCAACCCAAGCGACAGTAACACCGGGGAGCTGTTTTTT. As protein: CASNPSDSNTGELFF. This chain uses TRBV28 with TRBJ2-2; the D gene is possibly TRBD1 (5 bases). The germline V gene has CDR1 MDHEN and CDR2 SYDVKM. The CDR3 runs to 15 residues. Trimming cost V 7 bases and J 2 bases, with 14 bases left between them.

This clonotype has at least ten counts. The V call is TRBV10-3, the J call TRBJ2-7, with TRBD1 as a possible D gene (5 bases). Per the germline V gene, CDR1 is ENHRY and CDR2 is SYGVKD. CDR3 length: 15 amino acids. Trimming took 6 bases from V and 0 from J, leaving 15 bases between them. CDR3 in DNA: TGTGCCATCAGCCCAGGGCGACCTATCTCCTACGAGCAGTACTTC. Its translation is CAISPGRPISYEQYF.

The chain has TRBV28 and TRBJ2-1; TRBD2 matches 8 bases. With 2 bases clipped from V and 10 bases from J, the junction kept 7 bases outside the gene matches. Germline-derived CDR1 and CDR2 are MDHEN and SYDVKM. The CDR3 contains 14 residues. The DNA for the CDR3 is TGTGCCAGCAGTTTACAACTAGCGGACCGCGAGCAGTTCTTC. Its protein is CASSLQLADREQFF. The full variable domain, rest sourced from reference TRBV28 and TRBJ2-1, is DVKVTQSSRYLVKRTGEKVFLECVQDMDHENMFWYRQDPGLGLRLIYFSYDVKMKEKGDIPEGYSVSREKKERFSLILESASTNQTSMYLCASSLQLADREQFFGPGTRLTVL.

The chain uses TRBV28 and TRBJ2-3; D might be TRBD2 (6 bases). The CDR3 has 14 amino acids. V was shortened by 3 bases and J by 9 bases, with 16 bases between the two germline ends. Germline V gene sequence: CDR1 MDHEN, CDR2 SYDVKM. The CDR3 sequence: CASSLPRRRDTQYF. CDR3 sequence (DNA): TGTGCCAGCAGTTTGCCGAGGAGGCGGGACACGCAGTATTTT.

This clonotype was seen at least ten times. The rearrangement uses TRBV9 and TRBJ1-1, with D possibly being TRBD1 (5 bases). CDR1 is SGDLS and CDR2 is YYNGEE in the germline V gene. This CDR3 spans 13 amino acids. V shed 0 bases and J shed 3 bases, with 6 bases lying between them. The CDR3 spells CASSVVGDTEAFF. Here the CDR3 DNA reads TGTGCCAGCAGCGTAGTAGGGGACACTGAAGCTTTCTTT.

The chain joins TRBV2 to TRBJ2-5, with D possibly TRBD1 on 5 matching bases. This CDR3 region has 15 residues. Germline V CDR1 and CDR2: SNHLY, FYNNEI. V was cut by 6 bases and J by 1 base, with 15 bases left in between. The CDR3 protein is CASRTPVGAQETQYF. The CDR3 bases are TGTGCCAGCAGAACCCCCGTAGGGGCCCAAGAGACCCAGTACTTC.

The chain links TRBV6-6 to TRBJ1-2; maybe TRBD1 (6 bases). This CDR3 spans 14 amino acids. Trimming removed 6 bases at V and 8 bases at J, with 19 bases between. CDR1 is MNHNY, CDR2 SVGAGI, per germline (reference sequence). The CDR3 coding sequence is TGTGCCAGCAGCCCCAATGCAGGGGCAGGGGGCTACACCTTC. It yields the protein CASSPNAGAGGYTF.

This clonotype occurred many times. The rearrangement links TRBV12-3 or TRBV12-4 to TRBJ2-3; 7 nucleotides line up with TRBD1. This CDR3 is 15 amino acids long. Trimming cost V 5 bases and J 6 bases; bases outside gene matches: 11. The CDR3 loop reads CASSTSGTVLDTQYF. The DNA for the CDR3 is TGTGCCAGCAGTACCTCCGGGACAGTATTGGATACGCAGTATTTT.

This clonotype is labeled as medium-sized (0.01 to 0.1%). The rearrangement uses TRBV4-2 and TRBJ1-4; no clear D gene. Germline values: CDR1 LGHNA, CDR2 YNFKEQ. Trimming cost V 4 bases and J 7 bases, with 13 bases left between them. The CDR3 spans 14 residues. CDR3 in amino acids: CASSPGLNFEKLFF. The CDR3 DNA follows: TGTGCCAGCAGCCCTGGCCTGAATTTTGAAAAACTGTTTTTT.

V is TRBV12-3 or TRBV12-4 and J is TRBJ1-3; D remains ambiguous. V lost 2 bases and J lost 0, with 5 bases in between. There are 14 residues in the CDR3. CDR3 residues: CASSLSSSGNTIYF. The CDR3 nucleotides are TGTGCCAGCAGTTTAAGTAGCTCTGGAAACACCATATATTTT.

This clonotype was detected a few times. The chain links TRBV20-1 to TRBJ2-1, with 10 bases identical to TRBD2. After removal of 3 bases from V and 7 bases from J, the junction contained 9 bases not matched to a gene. Germline CDR1 reads DFQATT; CDR2 reads SNEGSKA (reference sequence). CDR3 length: 15 amino acids. For the CDR3, the DNA is TGCAGTGCTAGGGACGTAGCGGGGGGACTTAATGAGCAGTTCTTC. Translating gives CSARDVAGGLNEQFF.

This clonotype came up a few times. V gene TRBV5-6 combines with J gene TRBJ1-2; D not certain. Trimming took off 0 bases at V and 7 bases at J, with 7 bases between the two ends. This CDR3 has 12 residues. CDR1 and CDR2 from the germline V gene are SGHDT and YYEEEE. The DNA for the CDR3 is TGTGCCAGCAGCTTGGAGAGGGCTGGCTACACCTTC. Its protein is CASSLERAGYTF.

There are a few counts of this clonotype. The chain joins TRBV15 to TRBJ2-5, with D uncertain. This CDR3 has 13 amino acids. Looked up from germline, CDR1 is LNHNV and CDR2 is YYDKDF (reference sequence). V lost 1 base and J 5 bases, leaving 8 bases between the germline ends. The CDR3 region is CATSRVIPETQYF. CDR3 DNA sequence: TGTGCCACCAGCAGAGTGATCCCTGAGACCCAGTACTTC. The variable domain in full, with the rest retrieved from reference TRBV15 and TRBJ2-5, is DAMVIQNPRYQVTQFGKPVTLSCSQTLNHNVMYWYQQKSSQAPKLLFHYYDKDFNNEADTPDNFQSRRPNTSFCFLDIRSPGLGDTAMYLCATSRVIPETQYFGPGTRLLVL.

The chain is built from TRBV6-1 and TRBJ2-3; unclear D gene. V lost 0 bases and J lost 3, with 10 bases in between. Germline loops: CDR1 MNHNS, CDR2 SASEGT. The CDR3 has 15 amino acids. The CDR3 region is CASSEALDTTDTQYF. The DNA for the CDR3 is TGTGCCAGCAGTGAAGCCCTAGACACAACAGATACGCAGTATTTT.

The J gene is TRBJ1-2, the V gene TRBV2, with 7 positions matching TRBD1. The CDR3 is 13 amino acids. Trimming at V came to 6 bases and at J to 3 bases, leaving 4 bases not matched to a gene. Per germline, CDR1 SNHLY and CDR2 FYNNEI. This CDR3 reads CASSPGQHYGYTF. The CDR3 coding sequence is TGTGCCAGCAGCCCGGGACAGCACTATGGCTACACCTTC.

This clonotype was found a few times. This chain uses TRBV12-3 or TRBV12-4 with TRBJ1-1; D possibly corresponds to TRBD1 (5 bases). The V end lost 7 bases, the J end lost 4 bases, and 13 bases lay between the germline ends. CDR3 length: 13 amino acids. The CDR3 DNA sequence: TGTGCCAGCACCTTGTTGGGGGGCACTGAAGCTTTCTTT. Translated: CASTLLGGTEAFF.

This clonotype was seen many times. The CDR3 here is CAISELAGGTGETQYF. The CDR3 DNA is TGTGCCATCAGTGAGTTAGCGGGGGGCACCGGAGAGACCCAGTACTTC. The chain uses TRBV10-3 and TRBJ2-5; TRBD2 matches at 10 bases. Germline CDR1 reads ENHRY; CDR2 reads SYGVKD. J was trimmed by 4 bases and V by 1 base; bases with no gene match: 6. The CDR3 is made up of 16 amino acids.

This clonotype was observed a few times. The V gene is TRBV11-2, the J gene TRBJ2-4; TRBD1 might be the D (5 bases). There are 18 residues in the CDR3. Trimming cost V 0 bases and J 4 bases, with 19 bases left between them. Germline lookup yields CDR1 SGHAT and CDR2 FQNNGV. This chain's CDR3 is CASSLDLWGAQNKNIQYF. As DNA, the CDR3 is TGTGCCAGCAGCTTAGATCTATGGGGCGCCCAAAATAAAAACATTCAGTACTTC.

This clonotype was detected ten times or more. The chain recombines TRBV18 with TRBJ1-3; D remains ambiguous. Trimming took 2 bases from V and 4 from J, leaving 9 bases between them. Per germline, CDR1 KGHSH and CDR2 LQKENI. The length of the CDR3 is 14 residues. DNA of the CDR3: TGTGCCAGCTCACCAACCACAGACGGAAACACCATATATTTT. The encoded protein is CASSPTTDGNTIYF.